One TCR beta chain is described in this entry. PCR employed 60 Vbeta and 13 Jbeta primers. Repertoires were generated with immunoSEQ multiplex PCR, while TCRdb's copy carries only in-frame clones and drops some. This table holds around 150,000 clones, over 70% found once. This entry is derived from a study of cytomegalovirus exposure and HLA in healthy donors. The CDR3 sequence is 14 residues long. CDR1 and CDR2 (germline): SEHNR, FQNEAQ (reference sequence). The source material was PBMCs. V and J are TRBV7-9 and TRBJ2-5; 11 positions match TRBD2. The J call may be incorrect, as the DNA end agrees better with TRBJ2-7. This receptor was taken from a man aged 18 to 29 in good health and CMV-seropositive. CDR3 nucleotide sequence: TGTGCCAGCAGCTTGGGGACTAGCGGATCCGAGCAGTACTTC. It is translated as CASSLGTSGSEQYF.